What follows describes a single TCR beta chain. The antigen is not known. The data originate from a study of cytomegalovirus exposure and HLA in healthy donors. Everyone who donated was a healthy bone marrow donor. Broader study findings: In an earlier analysis, most TCR beta V segments were productive about 90% or about 30% of the time. Whilst most TCR sequences proved rare, a subset of public TCRs occurred across many donors. In a later analysis, HLA-associated beta chains showed higher expansion and lower generation probabilities than comparable chains.

PCR amplification relied on 60 Vbeta primers (plus 13 Jbeta primers). Sequencing used immunoSEQ multiplex PCR; TCRdb keeps in-frame clones, though not all of them. The table includes roughly 99,000 clones, nearly 80% detected once. The TCR was taken from a woman between 35 and 50 years old in good health and CMV-seronegative. Sequenced input: PBMCs.

This CDR3 is CASSLGFGNTGELFF. Here the CDR3 DNA reads TGTGCCAGCAGCTTAGGATTCGGGAACACCGGGGAGCTGTTTTTT. V and J are TRBV11-3 and TRBJ2-2; D ambiguous. V gave up 1 base and J gave up 1 base, with 7 bases separating them. Germline lookup yields CDR1 SGHNT and CDR2 YENEEA. The CDR3 has 15 amino acids.